These T cell receptor beta chains were read from a single sample in a study of cytomegalovirus exposure and HLA in healthy donors. Measured with immunoSEQ multiplex PCR; TCRdb has only the in-frame clones, and not every one. Here the sample spans 250,000 to 400,000 clones, about nine tenths being singletons. Sequenced input: PBMCs. The source is a woman aged 30 to 39 in good health and CMV-seropositive. Both conserved end residues are part of each CDR3. D genes are given only for firm matches. Rows may omit the clone size; those that give it use once, few, many or a size class.

D gene	clone size	V gene	J gene	CDR3 DNA	CDR3 protein
.	.	TRBV2	TRBJ1-4	TGTGCCAGCAGTGAACGAGAAACAACTAATGAAAAACTGTTTTTT	CASSERETTNEKLFF
.	.	TRBV5-6	TRBJ1-5	TGTGCCAGCAGCTTGGGGCAGAGCAATCAGCCCCAGCATTTT	CASSLGQSNQPQHF
.	.	TRBV6-5	TRBJ2-5	TGTGCCAGCAGTCTAGGGGATCAAGAGACCCAGTACTTC	CASSLGDQETQYF
.	.	TRBV7-3	TRBJ2-2	TGTGCCAGCAGCCCTAGAAAATTATCCGGGGAGCTGTTTTTT	CASSPRKLSGELFF
TRBD1	.	TRBV9	TRBJ2-7	TGTGCCAGCAGCGTAGAACTCGGGGACAGGGCCTACGAGCAGTACTTC	CASSVELGDRAYEQYF
.	.	TRBV27	TRBJ2-1	TGTGCCAGCCGGACTTGGAGTTTCTCTACCGAGCAGTTCTTC	CASRTWSFSTEQFF
TRBD2	once	TRBV29-1	TRBJ2-1	TGCAGCGTTGAAGATCCGAGCGGGAGGCATCCGGTTGAGCAGTTCTTC	CSVEDPSGRHPVEQFF
.	.	TRBV2	TRBJ2-6	TGTGCCAGCAGGGCCACAGCTTCTGGGGCCAACGTCCTGACTTTC	CASRATASGANVLTF
.	.	TRBV4-2	TRBJ1-5	TGTGCCAGCAGCCGCGGACGGGATCAGCCCCAGCATTTT	CASSRGRDQPQHF
.	once	TRBV27	TRBJ2-2	TGTGCCAGCAGTTTAAGGGCCGGGGAGCTGTTTTTT	CASSLRAGELFF
.	.	TRBV4-2	TRBJ2-5	TGTGCCAGCAGCCAACGTTGGGGTGGAGAGACCCAGTACTTC	CASSQRWGGETQYF
TRBD1	once	TRBV6-5	TRBJ2-7	TGTGCCAGCAGTTACAGGGGACAGCGCTACGAGCAGTACTTC	CASSYRGQRYEQYF
TRBD2	.	TRBV7-9	TRBJ2-7	TGTGCCAGCAGCGAAGCCAGCGGGGGGCTTTACGAGCAGTACTTC	CASSEASGGLYEQYF
.	.	TRBV4-2	TRBJ1-1	TGTGCCAGCAGCCAAGAGGTGAACACTGAAGCTTTCTTT	CASSQEVNTEAFF
.	once	TRBV4-3	TRBJ1-2	TGCGCCAGCAGCCCGTGGACGGAGTATGGGGATGGCTACACCTTC	CASSPWTEYGDGYTF
.	.	TRBV7-7	TRBJ2-1	TGTGCCAGCAGCTTATCAGCGGGTGGGCCCGATGAGCAGTTCTTC	CASSLSAGGPDEQFF
.	once	TRBV7-9	TRBJ2-7	TGTGCCAGCAGCTCAGTTGGAGGCCAGTACGAGCAGTACTTC	CASSSVGGQYEQYF
.	many	TRBV9	TRBJ2-5	TGTGCCAGCAGCGCCTACAGGGAATCAGAGACCCAGTACTTC	CASSAYRESETQYF
.	.	TRBV7-3	TRBJ2-1	TGTGCCAGCAGCTTAACGTTAATCCAGGGGAACAATGAGCAGTTCTTC	CASSLTLIQGNNEQFF
TRBD2	.	TRBV7-2	TRBJ2-3	TGTGCCAGCAGCCCTCAGCGGGGAGCTTTGCCAGATACGCAGTATTTT	CASSPQRGALPDTQYF
TRBD1	.	TRBV27	TRBJ1-1	TGTGCCAGCAGTTTATCGACCGGGACAGTCAAGAAAGCTTTCTTT	CASSLSTGTVKKAFF
.	once	TRBV6-5	TRBJ2-3	TGTGCCACTCAAACAGTATGGACTCCAGATACGCAGTATTTT	CATQTVWTPDTQYF
.	.	TRBV4-2	TRBJ1-3	TGTGCCAGCGCACTAGGTCGCTCTGGAAACACCATATATTTT	CASALGRSGNTIYF
.	.	TRBV29-1	TRBJ2-1	TGCAGCGTCCCAAGGGCAGGTCTGGGCAATGAGCAGTTCTTC	CSVPRAGLGNEQFF
TRBD1	.	TRBV2	TRBJ1-4	TGTGCCAGCAGTGAAGACAGGACAGGGGTGGGAAAACTGTTTTTT	CASSEDRTGVGKLFF
.	.	TRBV19	TRBJ1-2	TGTGCCAGTACTGCGGGGCGGCCAGGGCGCTATGGCTACACCTTC	CASTAGRPGRYGYTF
.	.	TRBV27	TRBJ2-2	TGTGCCAGCAAACTAGGACTCAACACCGGGGAGCTGTTTTTT	CASKLGLNTGELFF
TRBD1	.	TRBV28	TRBJ2-5	TGTGCCAGCAGCCTCCCCCAGGGCAGGGGGCAAGAGACCCAGTACTTC	CASSLPQGRGQETQYF
.	.	TRBV6-5	TRBJ2-7	TGTGCCAGCAGTTACTCGGAGACAAGCTACGAGCAGTACTTC	CASSYSETSYEQYF
.	few	TRBV29-1	TRBJ2-5	TGCAGCGTTGACAGAGATGGAGAGACCCAGTACTTC	CSVDRDGETQYF
TRBD1	.	TRBV28	TRBJ1-5	TGTGCCAGCAGTGGGACAGGTGATCAGCCCCAGCATTTT	CASSGTGDQPQHF
TRBD1	.	TRBV7-9	TRBJ1-1	TGTGCCAGCAGCTGGGGGGACAGGGATGCCACTGAAGCTTTCTTT	CASSWGDRDATEAFF
.	once	TRBV4-3	TRBJ1-4	TGCGCCAGCAGCCAAGGCAGGAGGCTGTTTTTT	CASSQGRRLFF
TRBD2	.	TRBV27	TRBJ2-3	TGTGCCAGCAGTTCGCGACTAGCGGGGGAAACAGATACGCAGTATTTT	CASSSRLAGETDTQYF
TRBD1	.	TRBV6-5	TRBJ2-5	TGTGCCAGCCGAACCCACAGGGGGGCTCAAGAGACCCAGTACTTC	CASRTHRGAQETQYF
TRBD1	.	TRBV4-1	TRBJ2-7	TGCGCCAGCAGCCAGGGGACAGGGGTTATATACGAGCAGTACTTC	CASSQGTGVIYEQYF
.	.	TRBV6-5	TRBJ1-4	TGTGCCAGCAGCCAAGTGGACAGTCTGAATGAAAAACTGTTTTTT	CASSQVDSLNEKLFF
.	.	TRBV27	TRBJ2-1	TGTGCCAGCACAAGTTTGCGGTCCAGCTCCTACAATGAGCAGTTCTTC	CASTSLRSSSYNEQFF
.	.	TRBV30	TRBJ1-2	TGTGCCTGGAGTGCTAAGACAGTATACAATGGCTACACCTTC	CAWSAKTVYNGYTF
.	.	TRBV6-5	TRBJ1-2	TGTGCCAGCAGTTATCAGCAGGTCTATGGCTACACCTTC	CASSYQQVYGYTF
TRBD1	.	TRBV28	TRBJ1-1	TGTGCCAGCACCCCTCTTCGGAGGGGGCGCGAAATGAACACTGAAGCTTTCTTT	CASTPLRRGREMNTEAFF
.	.	TRBV7-2	TRBJ2-3	TGTGCCAGCAGCGCCCAAGGACTGGCCAGCACAGATACGCAGTATTTT	CASSAQGLASTDTQYF
TRBD2	.	TRBV7-6	TRBJ2-1	TGTGCCAGCAGCTTAGAAGGTCTAAGACTAGCGACCCCCAATGAGCAGTTCTTC	CASSLEGLRLATPNEQFF
.	.	TRBV7-2	TRBJ2-2	TGTGCCAGCAGCATTCCGGGGCCCGGGGAGCTGTTTTTT	CASSIPGPGELFF
TRBD2	.	TRBV29-1	TRBJ2-7	TGCAGCGTTGAGGCCCCGACGGGGGGTAGCGGGAGACACAGCTCCTACGAGCAGTACTTC	CSVEAPTGGSGRHSSYEQYF
TRBD1	.	TRBV10-2	TRBJ2-5	TGCGCCAGCAACTCAGGGGGCTCGGTGACCCAGTACTTC	CASNSGGSVTQYF
.	.	TRBV9	TRBJ1-1	TGTGCCAGCAGCGTAGGGGGAGAGGACACTGAAGCTTTCTTT	CASSVGGEDTEAFF
.	few	TRBV5-1	TRBJ1-6	TGCGCCAGCAGCTTGTCCACAGTAGATTCACCCCTCCACTTT	CASSLSTVDSPLHF
TRBD2	.	TRBV7-2	TRBJ2-7	TGTGCCAGCAGCTTATCGCTAGCGGGAGCGGGCGAGCAGTACTTC	CASSLSLAGAGEQYF
.	.	TRBV4-3	TRBJ2-3	TGCGCCAGCAGCCAAGATGAGATGGGTCTCACAGATACGCAGTATTTT	CASSQDEMGLTDTQYF